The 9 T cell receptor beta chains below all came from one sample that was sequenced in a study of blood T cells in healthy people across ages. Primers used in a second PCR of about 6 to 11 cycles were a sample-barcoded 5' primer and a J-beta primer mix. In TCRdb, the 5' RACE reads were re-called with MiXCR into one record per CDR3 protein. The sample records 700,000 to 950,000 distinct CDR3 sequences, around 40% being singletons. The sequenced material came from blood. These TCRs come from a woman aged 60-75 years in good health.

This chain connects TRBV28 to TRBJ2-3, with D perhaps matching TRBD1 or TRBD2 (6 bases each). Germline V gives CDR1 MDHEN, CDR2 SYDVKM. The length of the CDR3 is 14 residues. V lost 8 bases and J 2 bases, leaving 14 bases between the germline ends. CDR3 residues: CASHRGRDTDTQYF. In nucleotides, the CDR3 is TGTGCCAGCCACCGGGGGCGCGACACAGATACGCAGTATTTT.

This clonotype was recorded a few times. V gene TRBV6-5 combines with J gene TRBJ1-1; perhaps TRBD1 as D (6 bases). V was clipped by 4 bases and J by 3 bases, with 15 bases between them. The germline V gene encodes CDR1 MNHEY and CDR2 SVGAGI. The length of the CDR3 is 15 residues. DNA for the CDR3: TGTGCCAGCAGTTCCACAGGGCGTCGGGACACTGAAGCTTTCTTT. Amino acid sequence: CASSSTGRRDTEAFF.

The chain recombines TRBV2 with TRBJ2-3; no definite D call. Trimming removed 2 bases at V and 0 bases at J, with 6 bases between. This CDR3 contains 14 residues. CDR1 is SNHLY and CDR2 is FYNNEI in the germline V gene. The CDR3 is CASSELGSTDTQYF. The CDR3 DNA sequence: TGTGCCAGCAGTGAACTTGGAAGCACAGATACGCAGTATTTT.

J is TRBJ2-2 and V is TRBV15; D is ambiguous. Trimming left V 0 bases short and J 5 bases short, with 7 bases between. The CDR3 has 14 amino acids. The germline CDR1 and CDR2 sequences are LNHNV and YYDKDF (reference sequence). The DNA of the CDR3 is TGTGCCACCAGCAGAGACCAAACTACCGGGGAGCTGTTTTTT. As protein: CATSRDQTTGELFF.

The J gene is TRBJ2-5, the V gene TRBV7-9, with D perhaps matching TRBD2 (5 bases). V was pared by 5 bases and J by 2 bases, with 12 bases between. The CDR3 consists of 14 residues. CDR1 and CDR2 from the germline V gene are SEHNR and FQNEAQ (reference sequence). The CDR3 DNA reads TGTGCCAGCAGCCCGGACGGAGGACAAGAGACCCAGTACTTC. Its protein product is CASSPDGGQETQYF. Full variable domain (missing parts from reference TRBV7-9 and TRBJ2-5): DTGVSQNPRHKITKRGQNVTFRCDPISEHNRLYWYRQTLGQGPEFLTYFQNEAQLEKSRLLSDRFSAERPKGSFSTLEIQRTEQGDSAMYLCASSPDGGQETQYFGPGTRLLVL.

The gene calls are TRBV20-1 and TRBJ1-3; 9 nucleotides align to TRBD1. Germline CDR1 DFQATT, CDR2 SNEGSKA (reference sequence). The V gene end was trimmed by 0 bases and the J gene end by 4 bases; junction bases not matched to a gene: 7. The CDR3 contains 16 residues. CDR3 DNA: TGCAGTGCTAGAGACCCAGGACAGGGGCCGGGAAACACCATATATTTT. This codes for CSARDPGQGPGNTIYF.

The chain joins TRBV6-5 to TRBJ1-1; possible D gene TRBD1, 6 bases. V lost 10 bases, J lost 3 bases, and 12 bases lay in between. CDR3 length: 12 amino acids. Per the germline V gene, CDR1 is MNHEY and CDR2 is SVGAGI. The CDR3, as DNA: TGTGCCACAAGACAGGATGACACTGAAGCTTTCTTT. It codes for CATRQDDTEAFF.

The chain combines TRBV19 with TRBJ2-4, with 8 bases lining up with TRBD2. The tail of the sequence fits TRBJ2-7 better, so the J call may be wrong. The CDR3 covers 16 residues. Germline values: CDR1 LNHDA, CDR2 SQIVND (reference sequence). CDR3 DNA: TGTGCCAGTAGTCCGAAGACTAGCGCTATTACCTACGAGCAGTACTTC. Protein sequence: CASSPKTSAITYEQYF.

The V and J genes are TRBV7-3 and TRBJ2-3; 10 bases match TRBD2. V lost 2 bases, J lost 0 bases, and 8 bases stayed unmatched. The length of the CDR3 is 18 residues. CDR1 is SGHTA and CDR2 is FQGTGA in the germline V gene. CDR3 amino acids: CASSLESSGGYSTDTQYF. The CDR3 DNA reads TGTGCCAGCAGCTTAGAGTCTAGCGGGGGCTATAGCACAGATACGCAGTATTTT.